This T cell receptor beta chain comes out of a study of blood T cell repertoires in COVID-19 (dated by TCRdb to about 2020). The study in broad terms: Samples covering the acute and convalescent phases of COVID-19 were provided by collaborators in the United States, Italy and Spain. The repertoires were made available in a free public database intended to serve as a resource for research on the immune response to SARS-CoV-2. The sample metadata nearly always contained a de-identified subject ID, COVID-19 status, age in years and sex. The material from the prospective study consisted of cDNA or gDNA derived from T cells, B-cell-depleted T cells, or PBMCs. Samples were obtained from the ongoing ImmuneRACE study (first 160 participants) and from 1,254 subjects provided by 6 global collaborators. HLA class I and class II types, where available, came from metadata supplied by the sample provider rather than from assay-based typing. Deeply sampled blood TCRbeta repertoires from subjects exposed to, actively infected with, or recovered from COVID-19 were included in the dataset.

At one collaborating source in Seattle, patients were enrolled during active infection and were followed longitudinally through the course of disease. The collaborating institutions used their own protocols to collect whole blood in K2EDTA tubes. For TCRbeta analysis, collaborators shipped samples as frozen whole blood, isolated PBMCs, or DNA extracted from either of those sample types. The germline V gene yields SGHAT for CDR1 and FQNNGV for CDR2. V was cut back by 6 bases and J by 4 bases, leaving a gap of 13 bases between them. Reading from cysteine to phenylalanine, the CDR3 counts 13 amino acids. Of all the DNA, just the CDR3 is kept, 39 bases in frame from base 1. Broad study findings and their caveats: The quantity of clinical and demographic metadata differed by source and by participant and was supplied without curation.

As regards this clone: The antigen it recognizes is unknown. No base qualities exist here, and no much larger clone lies one base off it.

TCRbeta CDR3 regions were amplified from genomic DNA using the immunoSEQ Assay, a bias-controlled multiplex PCR. The paper's processing steps were these. Within the assay, amplification of reference gene primers was used to estimate how many nucleated cells each sample contained. To quantify the absolute abundance of each unique TCRbeta CDR3 rearrangement, sequence reads were collapsed and filtered. For each sample, productive Simpson clonality was calculated as the square root of Simpson's diversity index over productive rearrangements. Entries here come from immuneACCESS through TCRdb and include only in-frame sequences with V and J called. Some clones fail to appear in such tables; in the studies checked, an unresolved V gene covers under half of the shortfall, and the cause of the remainder is unknown. V, J and clone size reflect that table, while D and trimming were determined from the DNA. The sample table records 300,000 to 350,000 clones; around 86% of these occur just once. Just under 6.5% of the sample belongs to the ten largest clones.

The rearrangement joined TRBV11-2 to TRBJ2-7; a weak D assignment points to TRBD1 (6 bases agree). The receptor's source is a woman between 45 and 65 years old with COVID-19, enrolled during active disease. The source material was peripheral blood. The nucleotide sequence reads as follows: TGTGCCAGCAGTTCCCACAGGGCGTACGAGCAGTACTTC. Its product reads: CASSSHRAYEQYF.